This T cell receptor (beta chain) was found in a study of T cell responses to AZD1222 COVID-19 vaccine. This clone appeared once. This CDR3 spans 11 amino acids. Germline CDR1 and CDR2: MNHNY and SVGAGI (reference sequence). V lost 4 bases to trimming and J lost 5 bases, with 2 bases between them. Sequencing was performed with immunoSEQ multiplex PCR; in TCRdb, only in-frame clones are kept and a portion is missing. The sample consists of fewer than 150,000 clones, 70% to 90% of them appearing once. The clonotype originates from an adult in good health. The sample in question was peripheral blood, obtained on day 0 of AZD1222 vaccination. The chain recombines TRBV6-6 with TRBJ1-4; D gene unclear. CDR3 nucleotide sequence: TGTGCCAGCAGTTTAAATGAAAAACTGTTTTTT. It is translated as CASSLNEKLFF.